The source of this TCR beta chain is a study of OX40 agonist ivuxolimab in advanced cancers. Per the germline V gene, CDR1 is LNHDA and CDR2 is SQIVND (reference sequence). V shed 3 bases and J shed 0 bases, with 9 bases lying between them. The CDR3 is 15 amino acids. The method was immunoSEQ multiplex PCR; TCRdb's version includes in-frame clones alone and lacks a portion of them. The sample includes 71,000 or so clones, around 82% of them seen just once. This clone was recorded a few times. V gene TRBV19 combines with J gene TRBJ1-3, with unresolved D. The sequencing here drew on CD4+ or CD8+ T cells sorted from blood, taken in a trial of the OX40 agonist ivuxolimab. The TCR sequence derives from an adult with an advanced solid tumor such as melanoma, head and neck, liver or kidney cancer. CDR3 bases: TGTGCCAGTAGTATGTACGCGAGCTCTGGAAACACCATATATTTT. Its translation: CASSMYASSGNTIYF.